This T cell receptor (beta chain) was sequenced for a study of CD8+CD57+ T cells in acquired aplastic anemia. Study details: Across the sorted CD4+ and CD8+ cells, DNA amounts averaged roughly 3.5 ug.

CDR3 and TCR beta VDJ profiling relied on genomic DNA as the template. In TCRdb, the reads were re-called with MiXCR into one record per CDR3 protein. The repertoire holds under 200,000 distinct CDR3 sequences, 40% to 60% seen once, with 30% to 40% in the top ten. Concerning this clonotype itself: Its antigen remains unidentified.

The CDR3 extends over 13 amino acids. Trimming stripped 6 bases from V and 5 bases from J, with 13 bases between. Germline V CDR1 and CDR2: MNHEY, SMNVEV (reference sequence). General study findings and limits: The same twenty-nine CD8+ CDR3 sequences occurred in patients and in controls. Patient and control CD8+ Simpson's diversity was not significantly different.

All patients picked for sequencing had shown, by flow cytometry, an expansion of CD8+CD57+ cells. The enrolled patients all had severe acquired aplastic anemia. Input material: sorted CD4+, CD8+, or CD8+CD57+ T cells (not recorded which) from PBMCs. The genes are TRBV27 and TRBJ2-5; D might be TRBD1 (7 bases). The origin of this receptor is a human donor with aplastic anemia. CDR3 residues: CASRTGEVETQYF. CDR3 DNA: TGTGCCAGCAGAACAGGGGAGGTTGAGACCCAGTACTTC.